This is a list of T cell receptor beta chains from one sample in a study of identical twins. TCRdb reanalysed the 5' RACE reads using MiXCR and keeps one entry per CDR3 protein. The sample contains around 570,000 distinct CDR3 sequences, 9% to 10% of which appear only once. The sample was also linked to a second study, of yellow fever vaccine responses in identical twins.

Source material: PBMCs. These receptors came from a woman aged 18-29 years in good health. The CDR3 runs from the conserved cysteine through the conserved F or W. D genes are given only for firm matches. Size is stated for part of the rows, as once, few or many counts, or as a class when the clone is expanded.

V,size,J,D,DNA,CDR3
TRBV20-1,NA,TRBJ2-5,NA,TGCAGTGTCCCCGCCGTGGAGACCCAGTACTTC,CSVPAVETQYF
TRBV5-4,many,TRBJ2-7,TRBD2,TGTGCCAGCAGCTTGGGGACTAGCGGGATTCGCGAGCAGTACTTC,CASSLGTSGIREQYF
TRBV11-1,few,TRBJ2-1,NA,TGTGCCAGCAGCTTAGTTGGATCCCCAAAAGGAGGTTCTTACAATGAGCAGTTCTTC,CASSLVGSPKGGSYNEQFF
TRBV7-6,many,TRBJ1-1,NA,TGTGCCAGCAGCTTAGCGCTCGATGCAGGGGACACTGAAGCTTTCTTT,CASSLALDAGDTEAFF
TRBV5-6,many,TRBJ2-7,NA,TGTGCCAGCAGCTTGGTCAGGATTCCCTACGAGCAGTACTTC,CASSLVRIPYEQYF
TRBV28,NA,TRBJ2-5,TRBD2,TGTGCCAGCAGGACGGACCGTAGCGGGAGACAGTACTTC,CASRTDRSGRQYF
TRBV10-2,few,TRBJ2-7,TRBD2,TGCGCCAGCAGTGACCGACTAGCGGGAGACCCTTACGAGCAGTACTTC,CASSDRLAGDPYEQYF
TRBV20-1,many,TRBJ2-5,NA,TGCAGTGCTAGAGATTTAGCGGACCCAAGAATCTGGACCCAGTACTTC,CSARDLADPRIWTQYF
TRBV6-5,many,TRBJ2-7,TRBD1,TGTGCCAGCAGTTACCTAGGACAGGGGGACTCCTACGAGCAGTACTTC,CASSYLGQGDSYEQYF
TRBV24-1,many,TRBJ2-1,NA,TGTGCCACCAGTGATTTAGCGAGCTCCTACAATGAGCAGTTCTTC,CATSDLASSYNEQFF
TRBV9,few,TRBJ2-3,NA,TGTGCCAGCAGCACCCGGGGGTCGACAGATACGCAGTATTTT,CASSTRGSTDTQYF
TRBV27,few,TRBJ2-4,NA,TGTGCCAGCAGTTCCGGTGGGCCCAAAAACATTCAGTACTTC,CASSSGGPKNIQYF
TRBV7-9,few,TRBJ1-5,TRBD1,TGTGCCAGCAGCTTAGCGTCGACAGGGGGTCAGCCCCAGCATTTT,CASSLASTGGQPQHF
TRBV12-3/TRBV12-4,NA,TRBJ2-5,TRBD1,TGTGCCAGCAGTTCGACATCCGGGACAGGCCAAGAGACCCAGTACTTC,CASSSTSGTGQETQYF
TRBV12-3/TRBV12-4,NA,TRBJ2-7,NA,TGTGCCAGCACCTTTGGGTTGGTCTCCTACGAGCAGTACTTC,CASTFGLVSYEQYF
TRBV29-1,few,TRBJ2-3,NA,TGCAGCCCTCTCCATTTGGGGTCCACAGATACGCAGTATTTT,CSPLHLGSTDTQYF
TRBV12-3/TRBV12-4,many,TRBJ2-5,NA,TGTGCCAGCAGCTCCAGGGGGGCCCAGTACTTC,CASSSRGAQYF
TRBV11-3,NA,TRBJ2-7,NA,TGTGCCAGCAGCCCGGGGGATCGGGACGAGCAGTACTTC,CASSPGDRDEQYF
TRBV25-1,few,TRBJ2-7,TRBD1,TGTGCCAGCAGTGAATCAATCCGGACAGGTCTCTCCTACGAGCAGTACTTC,CASSESIRTGLSYEQYF
TRBV12-3/TRBV12-4,many,TRBJ2-1,TRBD2,TGTGCCAGCAGTTTAAGGGTCCAGCGGGATGGCAATGAGCAGTTCTTC,CASSLRVQRDGNEQFF
TRBV28,few,TRBJ2-1,NA,TGTGCCAGCAGTTTATCCCAACGGACTGGTAGCTCCTACAATGAGCAGTTCTTC,CASSLSQRTGSSYNEQFF
TRBV5-1,few,TRBJ2-7,NA,TGCGCCAGCAGCTTGGACCTTATCGAGCAGTACTTC,CASSLDLIEQYF
TRBV5-1,many,TRBJ2-1,TRBD1,TGCGCCAGCAGCTTGTATTGGGTTCCGGGACAGGGGAGGAATGAGCAGTTCTTC,CASSLYWVPGQGRNEQFF
TRBV29-1,few,TRBJ1-3,NA,TGCAGCGCCCGAATCTCTGGAAACACCATATATTTT,CSARISGNTIYF
TRBV18,many,TRBJ2-7,NA,TGTGCCAGCTCACGGCAGGGGATCTCCTACGAGCAGTACTTC,CASSRQGISYEQYF
TRBV29-1,few,TRBJ2-7,NA,TGCAGCGTCGCAGACCGACCTACAGGGAAGAACGAGCAGTACTTC,CSVADRPTGKNEQYF
TRBV30,NA,TRBJ2-7,TRBD1,TGTGCCTGGGCCCGGGACAGCAAATCCTACGAGCAGTACTTC,CAWARDSKSYEQYF
TRBV12-3/TRBV12-4,NA,TRBJ2-1,NA,TGTGCCAGCAGCGAATCTAGCAGTGAGCAGTTCTTC,CASSESSSEQFF
TRBV7-2,few,TRBJ2-7,TRBD2,TGTGCCAGCAGCGGGGACCTAGCGGGAGTTGGCGAGCAGTACTTC,CASSGDLAGVGEQYF
TRBV20-1,few,TRBJ2-1,TRBD2,TGCAGTGCTTTCCGACTAGCGGGAGCGTCATACAATGAGCAGTTCTTC,CSAFRLAGASYNEQFF
TRBV5-4,NA,TRBJ2-2,NA,TGTGCCAGCAGCTTATTTCCAGGGACTAACACCGGGGAGCTGTTTTTT,CASSLFPGTNTGELFF
TRBV28,few,TRBJ2-3,TRBD2,TGTGCCAGCAGCGGACTAGCGGGCTACACAGATACGCAGTATTTT,CASSGLAGYTDTQYF
TRBV21-1,few,TRBJ1-4,NA,TGTGCCAGCAGCAAAGCGCTCGGACAGGGAGTCGAAAAACTGTTTTTT,CASSKALGQGVEKLFF
TRBV18,many,TRBJ2-1,TRBD2,TGTGCCAGCTCACCACCGGGACTAGACCATGTCGTAGAGTTCTTC,CASSPPGLDHVVEFF
TRBV9,few,TRBJ2-1,TRBD2,TGTGCCAGCAGCGTAGCTCCGACTAGCGGGGTAGACAATGAGCAGTTCTTC,CASSVAPTSGVDNEQFF
TRBV4-1,few,TRBJ2-1,TRBD1,TGCGCCAGCAGCCAAGTTTTGGACAGGGGGCTTACTGAGCAGTTCTTC,CASSQVLDRGLTEQFF
TRBV4-2,few,TRBJ2-5,TRBD2,TGTGCCAGCAGCCAGGAATCTAGCGGGGGTTTGATGGAGACCCAGTACTTC,CASSQESSGGLMETQYF
TRBV27,NA,TRBJ2-7,NA,TGTGCCAGCAGTCCTGGGGCCGTCTACGAGCAGTACTTC,CASSPGAVYEQYF
TRBV20-1,few,TRBJ1-1,NA,TGCAGTGCTAGAACGGGGGCGAAGGACACTGAAGCTTTCTTT,CSARTGAKDTEAFF
TRBV19,NA,TRBJ2-7,TRBD1,TGTGCCAGTAGTCAGGACAGGGGTGCCTACGAGCAGTACTTC,CASSQDRGAYEQYF
TRBV4-3,few,TRBJ2-1,TRBD1,TGCGCCAGCAGCCCACAAGACAGGGGCGGATACAATGAGCAGTTCTTC,CASSPQDRGGYNEQFF
TRBV12-3/TRBV12-4,many,TRBJ2-4,NA,TGTGCCAGCATTTCACGCCCCTCCGAAGATTCCCGCCTAGCCAAAAACATTCAGTACTTC,CASISRPSEDSRLAKNIQYF
TRBV10-3,many,TRBJ2-5,TRBD2,TGTGCCATCAGTGAGACTAGCGGGGAACAAGAGACCCAGTACTTC,CAISETSGEQETQYF
TRBV23-1,few,TRBJ2-3,TRBD1,TGCGCCAGCAACGACCGGGACAGGGAATCGGATACGCAGTATTTT,CASNDRDRESDTQYF
TRBV2,many,TRBJ2-3,NA,TGTGCCAGCAGTACATCGACAGGTGCGGGGCAGTATTTT,CASSTSTGAGQYF
TRBV19,few,TRBJ2-1,TRBD2,TGTGCCAGTAGTCCACGACTAGCGGAAGAAAGCTCCTACAATGAGCAGTTCTTC,CASSPRLAEESSYNEQFF
TRBV24-1,NA,TRBJ2-7,NA,TGTGCCACCAAGGGTCCTGGCGAGCAGTACTTC,CATKGPGEQYF
TRBV5-1,NA,TRBJ2-7,TRBD1,TGCGCCAGCAAGTTCCGGGACAGCTCCTACGAGCAGTACTTC,CASKFRDSSYEQYF
TRBV9,NA,TRBJ2-7,NA,TGTGCCAGCAGCGTAGACCCTAGCTCCTACGAGCAGTACTTC,CASSVDPSSYEQYF